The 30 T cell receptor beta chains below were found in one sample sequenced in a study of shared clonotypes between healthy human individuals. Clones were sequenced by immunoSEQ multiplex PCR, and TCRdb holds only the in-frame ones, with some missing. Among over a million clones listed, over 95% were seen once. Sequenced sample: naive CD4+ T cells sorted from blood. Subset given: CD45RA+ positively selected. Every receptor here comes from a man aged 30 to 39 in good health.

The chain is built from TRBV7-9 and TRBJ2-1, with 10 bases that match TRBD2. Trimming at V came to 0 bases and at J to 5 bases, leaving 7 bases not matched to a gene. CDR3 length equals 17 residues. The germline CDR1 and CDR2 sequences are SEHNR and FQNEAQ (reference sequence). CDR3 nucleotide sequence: TGTGCCAGCAGCTTAGCCCGCCTAGCGGGAGATCACAATGAGCAGTTCTTC. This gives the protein CASSLARLAGDHNEQFF.

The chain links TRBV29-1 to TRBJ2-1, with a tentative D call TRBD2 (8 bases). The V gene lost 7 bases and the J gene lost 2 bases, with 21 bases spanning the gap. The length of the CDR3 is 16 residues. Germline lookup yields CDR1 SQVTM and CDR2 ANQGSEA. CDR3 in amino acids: CSEGTVAGSPYNEQFF. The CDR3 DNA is TGCAGCGAGGGGACAGTAGCGGGATCCCCCTACAATGAGCAGTTCTTC.

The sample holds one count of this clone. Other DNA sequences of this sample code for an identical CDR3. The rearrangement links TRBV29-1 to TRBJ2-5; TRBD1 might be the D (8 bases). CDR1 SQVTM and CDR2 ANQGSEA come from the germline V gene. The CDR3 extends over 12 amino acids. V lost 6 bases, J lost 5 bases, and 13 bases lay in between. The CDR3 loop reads CSVLQGGETQYF. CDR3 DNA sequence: TGCAGCGTCCTACAGGGGGGGGAGACCCAGTACTTC.

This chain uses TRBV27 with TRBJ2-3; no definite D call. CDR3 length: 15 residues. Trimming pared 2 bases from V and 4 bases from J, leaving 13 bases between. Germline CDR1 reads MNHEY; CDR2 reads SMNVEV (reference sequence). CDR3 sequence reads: CASSLKVAAPDTQYF. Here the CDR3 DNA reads TGTGCCAGCAGTTTAAAAGTAGCTGCCCCAGATACGCAGTATTTT.

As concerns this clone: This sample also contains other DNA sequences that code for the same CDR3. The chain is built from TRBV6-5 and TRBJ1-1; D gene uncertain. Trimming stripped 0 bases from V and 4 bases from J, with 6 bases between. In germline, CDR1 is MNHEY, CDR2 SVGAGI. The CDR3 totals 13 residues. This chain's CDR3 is CASSYSRGTEAFF. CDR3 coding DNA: TGTGCCAGCAGTTACTCTCGAGGCACTGAAGCTTTCTTT.

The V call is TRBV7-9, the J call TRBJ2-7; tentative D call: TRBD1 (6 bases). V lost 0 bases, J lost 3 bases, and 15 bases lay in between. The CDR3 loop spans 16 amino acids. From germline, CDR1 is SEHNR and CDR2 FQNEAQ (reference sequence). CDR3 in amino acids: CASSLAPTGYYYEQYF. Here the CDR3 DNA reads TGTGCCAGCAGCTTAGCCCCGACAGGCTACTACTACGAGCAGTACTTC.

This CDR3 reads CASRLKRNTEAFF. CDR3 in DNA: TGTGCCAGCAGATTAAAACGGAACACTGAAGCTTTCTTT. The rearrangement links TRBV6-1 to TRBJ1-1, with no clear D. In germline, CDR1 is MNHNS, CDR2 SASEGT. The V and J ends lost 6 bases and 1 base respectively, with 9 bases between them. The CDR3 consists of 13 residues.

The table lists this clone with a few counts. Written as DNA, the CDR3 is TGTGCCAGCAGCTTGGCACGCGTTAACTATGGCTACACCTTC. Amino acids: CASSLARVNYGYTF. The rearrangement uses TRBV5-4 and TRBJ1-2; D gene ambiguous. V lost 0 bases and J 1 base, leaving 7 bases between the germline ends. This CDR3 is built from 14 residues. Germline-derived CDR1 and CDR2 are SGHNT and YYREEE (reference sequence).

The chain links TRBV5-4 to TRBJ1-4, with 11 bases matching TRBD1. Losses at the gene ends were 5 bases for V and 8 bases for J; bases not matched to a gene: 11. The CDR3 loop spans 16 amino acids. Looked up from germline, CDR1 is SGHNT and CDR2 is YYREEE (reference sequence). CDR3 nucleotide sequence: TGTGCCAGCAGTGAAGGGGACAGGGGGAAGGACGAAAAACTGTTTTTT. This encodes CASSEGDRGKDEKLFF. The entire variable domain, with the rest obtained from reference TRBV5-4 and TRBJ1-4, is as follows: ETGVTQSPTHLIKTRGQQVTLRCSSQSGHNTVSWYQQALGQGPQFIFQYYREEENGRGNFPPRFSGLQFPNYSSELNVNALELDDSALYLCASSEGDRGKDEKLFFGSGTQLSVL.

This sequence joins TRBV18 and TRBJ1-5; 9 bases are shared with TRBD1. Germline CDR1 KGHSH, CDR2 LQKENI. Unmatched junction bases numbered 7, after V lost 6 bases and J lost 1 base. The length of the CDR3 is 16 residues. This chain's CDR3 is CASSPGQGRSNQPQHF. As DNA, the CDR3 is TGTGCCAGCTCTCCGGGACAGGGAAGAAGCAATCAGCCCCAGCATTTT.

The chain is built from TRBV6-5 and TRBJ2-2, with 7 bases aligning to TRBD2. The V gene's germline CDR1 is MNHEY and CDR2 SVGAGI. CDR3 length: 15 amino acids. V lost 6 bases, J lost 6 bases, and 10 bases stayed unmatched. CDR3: CASSWTRQYAGELFF. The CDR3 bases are TGTGCCAGCAGCTGGACTAGACAGTACGCCGGGGAGCTGTTTTTT.

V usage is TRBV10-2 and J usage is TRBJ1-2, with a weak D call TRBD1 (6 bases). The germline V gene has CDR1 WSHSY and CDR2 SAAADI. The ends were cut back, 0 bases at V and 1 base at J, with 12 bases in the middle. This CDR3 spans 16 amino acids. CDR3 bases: TGCGCCAGCAGTGAGTCCCAGGGGACCCTTAACTATGGCTACACCTTC. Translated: CASSESQGTLNYGYTF.

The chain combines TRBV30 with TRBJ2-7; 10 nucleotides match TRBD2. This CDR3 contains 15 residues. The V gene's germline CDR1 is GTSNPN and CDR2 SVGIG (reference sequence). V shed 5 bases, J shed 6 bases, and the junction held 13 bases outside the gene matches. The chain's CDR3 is CAWGQIAGGSGEQYF. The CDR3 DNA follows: TGTGCCTGGGGTCAGATAGCGGGAGGCTCTGGCGAGCAGTACTTC. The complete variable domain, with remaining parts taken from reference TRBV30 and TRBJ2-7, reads SQTIHQWPATLVQPVGSPLSLECTVEGTSNPNLYWYRQAAGRGLQLLFYSVGIGQISSEVPQNLSASRPQDRQFILSSKKLLLSDSGFYLCAWGQIAGGSGEQYFGPGTRLTVT.

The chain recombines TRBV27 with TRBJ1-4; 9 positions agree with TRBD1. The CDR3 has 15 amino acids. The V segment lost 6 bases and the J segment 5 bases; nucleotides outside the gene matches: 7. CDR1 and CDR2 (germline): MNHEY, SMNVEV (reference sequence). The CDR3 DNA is TGTGCCAGCAGGGACTCCGGGACAGGGAATGAAAAACTGTTTTTT. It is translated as CASRDSGTGNEKLFF.

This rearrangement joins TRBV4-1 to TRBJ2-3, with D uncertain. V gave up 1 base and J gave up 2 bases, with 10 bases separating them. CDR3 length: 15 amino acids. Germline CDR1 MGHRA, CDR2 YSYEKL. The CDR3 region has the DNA TGCGCCAGCAGCCAAGGACACGGCCCCACAGATACGCAGTATTTT. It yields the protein CASSQGHGPTDTQYF.

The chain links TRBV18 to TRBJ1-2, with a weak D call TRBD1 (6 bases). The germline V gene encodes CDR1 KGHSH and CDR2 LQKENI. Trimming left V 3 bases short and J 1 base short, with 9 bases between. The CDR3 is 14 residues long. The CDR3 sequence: CASSPRGSNYGYTF. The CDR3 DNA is TGTGCCAGCTCACCTAGGGGGAGTAACTATGGCTACACCTTC. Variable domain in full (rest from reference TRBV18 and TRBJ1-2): NAGVMQNPRHLVRRRGQEARLRCSPMKGHSHVYWYRQLPEEGLKFMVYLQKENIIDESGMPKERFSAEFPKEGPSILRIQQVVRGDSAAYFCASSPRGSNYGYTFGSGTRLTVV.

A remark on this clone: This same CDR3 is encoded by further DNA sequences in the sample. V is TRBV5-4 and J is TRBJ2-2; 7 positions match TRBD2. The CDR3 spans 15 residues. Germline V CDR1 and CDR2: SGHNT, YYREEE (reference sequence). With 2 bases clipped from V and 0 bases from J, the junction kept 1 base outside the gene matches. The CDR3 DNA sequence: TGTGCCAGCAGCTTAGCGGGGACGAACACCGGGGAGCTGTTTTTT. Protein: CASSLAGTNTGELFF.

For the CDR3, the DNA is TGTGCCAGCGAAAACACAGCACTTAGGGTTGGGACCCAGTACTTC. This translates into CASENTALRVGTQYF. The genes are TRBV6-1 and TRBJ2-5; unclear D gene. The CDR3 has 15 residues. Germline values: CDR1 MNHNS, CDR2 SASEGT. V lost 8 bases, J lost 7 bases, and 23 bases lay in between.

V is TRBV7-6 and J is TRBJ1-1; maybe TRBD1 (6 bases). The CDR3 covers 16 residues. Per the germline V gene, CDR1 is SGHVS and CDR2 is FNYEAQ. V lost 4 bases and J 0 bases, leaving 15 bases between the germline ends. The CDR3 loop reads CASSSRDKTMNTEAFF. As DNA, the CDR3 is TGTGCCAGCAGCTCGAGGGACAAGACCATGAACACTGAAGCTTTCTTT.

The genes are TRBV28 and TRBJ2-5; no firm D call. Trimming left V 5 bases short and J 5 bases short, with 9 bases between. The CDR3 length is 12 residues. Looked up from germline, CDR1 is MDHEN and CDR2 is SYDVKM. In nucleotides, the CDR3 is TGTGCCAGCAGTGCTCCCCCCGAGACCCAGTACTTC. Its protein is CASSAPPETQYF. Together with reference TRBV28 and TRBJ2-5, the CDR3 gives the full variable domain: DVKVTQSSRYLVKRTGEKVFLECVQDMDHENMFWYRQDPGLGLRLIYFSYDVKMKEKGDIPEGYSVSREKKERFSLILESASTNQTSMYLCASSAPPETQYFGPGTRLLVL.

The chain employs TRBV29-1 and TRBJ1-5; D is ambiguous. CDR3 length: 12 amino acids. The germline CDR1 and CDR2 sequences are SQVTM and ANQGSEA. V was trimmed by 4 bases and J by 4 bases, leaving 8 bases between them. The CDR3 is CSVGNGNQPQHF. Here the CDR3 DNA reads TGCAGCGTTGGAAACGGAAATCAGCCCCAGCATTTT.

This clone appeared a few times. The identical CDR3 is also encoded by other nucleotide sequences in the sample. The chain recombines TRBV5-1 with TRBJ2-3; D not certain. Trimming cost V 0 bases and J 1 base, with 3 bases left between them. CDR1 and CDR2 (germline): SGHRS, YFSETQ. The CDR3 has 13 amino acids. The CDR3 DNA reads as TGCGCCAGCAGCTTGGTGGGCACAGATACGCAGTATTTT. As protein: CASSLVGTDTQYF.

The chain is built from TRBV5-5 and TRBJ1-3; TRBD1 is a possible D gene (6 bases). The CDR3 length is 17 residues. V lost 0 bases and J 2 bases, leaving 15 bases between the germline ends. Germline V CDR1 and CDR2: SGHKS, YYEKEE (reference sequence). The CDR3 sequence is CASSLASGTQTGNTIYF. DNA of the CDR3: TGTGCCAGCAGCTTGGCCTCCGGGACACAAACTGGAAACACCATATATTTT.

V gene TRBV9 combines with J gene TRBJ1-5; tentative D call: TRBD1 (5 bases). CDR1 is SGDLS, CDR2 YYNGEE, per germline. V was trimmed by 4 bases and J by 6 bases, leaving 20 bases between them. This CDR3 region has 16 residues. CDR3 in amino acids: CASSPGTPGSGQPQHF. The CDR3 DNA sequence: TGTGCCAGCAGCCCCGGGACCCCCGGAAGTGGTCAGCCCCAGCATTTT.

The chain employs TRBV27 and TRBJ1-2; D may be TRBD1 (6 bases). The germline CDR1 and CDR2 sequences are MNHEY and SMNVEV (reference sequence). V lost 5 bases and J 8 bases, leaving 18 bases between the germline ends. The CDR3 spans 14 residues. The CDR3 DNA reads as TGTGCCAGCAGTGCAGCTAACAGGGATAGCGGCTACACCTTC. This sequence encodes CASSAANRDSGYTF.

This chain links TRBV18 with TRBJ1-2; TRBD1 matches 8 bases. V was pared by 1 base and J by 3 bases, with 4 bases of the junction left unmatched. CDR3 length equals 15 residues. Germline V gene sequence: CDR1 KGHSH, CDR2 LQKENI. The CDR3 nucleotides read TGTGCCAGCTCACCACGCCCACAGGGGGACTATGGCTACACCTTC. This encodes CASSPRPQGDYGYTF.

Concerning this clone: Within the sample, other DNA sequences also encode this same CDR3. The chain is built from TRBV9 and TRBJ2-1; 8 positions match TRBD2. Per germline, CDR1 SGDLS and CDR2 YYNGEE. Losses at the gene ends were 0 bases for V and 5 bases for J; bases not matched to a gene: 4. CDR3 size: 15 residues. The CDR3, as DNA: TGTGCCAGCAGCGTAGGTGCGGGAGGCCACAATGAGCAGTTCTTC. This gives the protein CASSVGAGGHNEQFF.

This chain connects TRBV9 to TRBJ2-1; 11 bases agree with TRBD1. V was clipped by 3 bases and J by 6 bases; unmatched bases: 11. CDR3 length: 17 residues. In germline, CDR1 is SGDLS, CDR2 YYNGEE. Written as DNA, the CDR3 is TGTGCCAGCAGCGGACATCAGAAGGACAGGGGGCGCAATGAGCAGTTCTTC. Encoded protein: CASSGHQKDRGRNEQFF.

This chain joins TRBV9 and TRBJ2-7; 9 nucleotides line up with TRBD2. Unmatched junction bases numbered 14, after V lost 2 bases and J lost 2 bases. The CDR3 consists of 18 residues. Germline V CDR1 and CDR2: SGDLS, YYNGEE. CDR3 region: CASSVLREASGTTYEQYF. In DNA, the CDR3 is TGTGCCAGCAGCGTCTTAAGGGAGGCTAGCGGGACCACCTACGAGCAGTACTTC.

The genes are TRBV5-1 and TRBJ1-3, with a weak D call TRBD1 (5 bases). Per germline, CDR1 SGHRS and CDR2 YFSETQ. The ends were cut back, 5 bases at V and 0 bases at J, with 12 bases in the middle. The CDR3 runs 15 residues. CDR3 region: CASRETASSGNTIYF. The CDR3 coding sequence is TGCGCCAGCAGAGAGACAGCTAGCTCTGGAAACACCATATATTTT.